These 5 T cell receptor beta chains share one sample of origin, sequenced in a study of response to subunit inactivated influenza vaccine. TCRdb independently ran MiXCR on the RT-PCR reads; one entry per CDR3 protein. Of about 570,000 distinct CDR3 sequences in the sample, about 11% are singletons; the top ten hold 9.5% to 12%. This same sample was also taken into another study, of T cells expressing NK-cell markers. That source reports: TCR beta cDNA was made by 5'RACE template switching with UMIs.

This sample comprised PBMCs from blood, obtained on the day of vaccination. The origin of the receptors is a man aged 50 or older who received an inactivated influenza vaccine.

The gene calls are TRBV19 and TRBJ2-3; D is possibly TRBD1 (5 bases). The V end was cut by 10 bases, the J end by 2 bases, with 16 bases between. The CDR3 extends over 14 amino acids. Looked up from germline, CDR1 is LNHDA and CDR2 is SQIVND (reference sequence). The CDR3 DNA follows: TGTGCCACAAACCAGGGTGGCCTCACAGATACGCAGTATTTT. It encodes CATNQGGLTDTQYF.

This clonotype occurred a few times. The chain links TRBV15 to TRBJ1-3; no reliable D call. The CDR3 extends over 13 amino acids. Germline loops: CDR1 LNHNV, CDR2 YYDKDF (reference sequence). The V end was cut by 2 bases, the J end by 6 bases, with 8 bases between. CDR3 in amino acids: CATSRTRENTIYF. Written as DNA, the CDR3 is TGTGCCACCAGCAGAACCCGCGAAAACACCATATATTTT.

This chain uses TRBV29-1 with TRBJ2-7, with 7 bases identical to TRBD2. Trimming took 5 bases from V and 3 from J; bases not matched to a gene: 7. Germline values: CDR1 SQVTM, CDR2 ANQGSEA. The CDR3 spans 13 residues. DNA of the CDR3: TGCAGCGTTCAACTAGCGAATGACTACGAGCAGTACTTC. This codes for CSVQLANDYEQYF.

This clonotype was observed a few times. The J gene is TRBJ2-5, the V gene TRBV20-1, with D tentatively TRBD1 (5 bases). The V end lost 4 bases, the J end lost 5 bases, and 17 bases lay between the germline ends. Germline V gene lookup returns CDR1 DFQATT and CDR2 SNEGSKA (reference sequence). CDR3 length equals 14 residues. CDR3 amino acids: CSAMRTTPRETQYF. The CDR3 DNA sequence: TGCAGTGCTATGAGGACAACCCCTCGTGAGACCCAGTACTTC.

This clonotype was seen a handful of times. This sequence joins TRBV12-3 or TRBV12-4 and TRBJ2-5; tentative D call: TRBD1 (6 bases). CDR3 length: 14 amino acids. V lost 1 base, J lost 9 bases, and 15 bases lay in between. The CDR3 here is CASSLGPGSGAQYF. Written as DNA, the CDR3 is TGTGCCAGCAGTTTAGGCCCCGGATCAGGGGCCCAGTACTTC.